This T cell receptor beta chain was observed in a study of regulatory T cells in long-lasting Graves disease (dated by TCRdb to about 2021). About the investigation overall: Persistent Graves' disease was defined as persistently positive TSH receptor autoantibodies together with antithyroid drug treatment for over 5 years. Persistent Graves' disease patients were compared with newly diagnosed Graves' disease patients by peripheral blood TCR sequencing and RNA sequencing. A total of roughly 35 samples were covered by TCR sequencing, comprising around 13 persistent and approximately 20 newly diagnosed Graves' disease patients. The study took place in China and was registered as a clinical trial. Antithyroid drugs had been taken for roughly 10 years on average by persistent Graves' disease patients in the clinical cohort. Beyond this particular receptor, the publication reports: Peripheral blood alone was examined, since thyroid tissue, which constituted the primary lesion, could not be accessed. The authors noted that the small sample size was a limitation that may lower accuracy. Persistent disease showed preferential use of TRBV28, TRBJ1-2 and TRBJ2-5, whereas newly diagnosed disease favored TRBV20-1 and TRBJ2-1. Lower TCR Shannon entropy and fewer highly expanded clones were observed in persistent Graves' disease patients than in newly diagnosed patients, which suggested clonal expansion. Patients with persistent disease shared more public clonotypes (about 3,000) than newly diagnosed patients did (more than 900). Only the TCR beta chain was sequenced and analyzed.

The CDR3 holds 15 amino acids from the cysteine to the phenylalanine. This entry keeps only the CDR3 DNA: 45 bases, framed from base 1. Clipping removes 5 bases from V and 4 bases from J, with 10 as the unmatched junction base count. The germline V gene (reference sequence) specifies LNHDA as CDR1 and SQIVND as CDR2. Libraries were constructed by multiplex PCR. The sequencing machine was an Illumina HiSeq 4000. To build TCR beta libraries, CDR3 regions were amplified by Arm-PCR using iRepertoire HTBI primers. Before sequencing, the PCR products went through gel purification. Under the source paper's analysis protocol: Gene usage analysis of CDR3 amino acid clonotypes used the 62 TRBV and around 13 TRBJ segments found across samples. COPE and FqMerger were used to merge the filtered high-quality paired reads into contigs. BLAST was used to align contigs to the IMGT TRBV, TRBD and TRBJ reference genes, and CDR3 was defined following IMGT. Clonotypes above 0.1% frequency were classified as highly expanded clones. Shannon entropy served as the measure of repertoire diversity, while the Gini coefficient captured V-J evenness. A clonotype was considered public if more than one individual shared it. The public reads were quality trimmed at Q25 with fastp and then assembled into clones with MiXCR by TCRdb, keeping productive beta chains. Every distinct CDR3 protein forms one entry, paired with its most common genes and DNA. None of the V and J calls come from the authors' own analysis; TCRdb made them. This sample gives around 510,000 distinct CDR3 sequences in total; 20% of them show up just once. In total, the top ten clones hold approximately 7.8% of the sample.

The time point label here, explained by the study, means: persistent/refractory GD, antithyroid drugs over 5 years with positive TRAb. For both TCR sequencing and RNA sequencing, RNA was extracted from PBMCs in TRIzol. Graves' disease was diagnosed according to American Thyroid Association guidelines. The patients came from an endocrinology department in Xi'an, China. From each patient, roughly 9 milliliters of peripheral blood was collected into an EDTA anticoagulant tube. Ficoll Paque Plus density gradient separation was used to isolate PBMCs, and no further T cell sorting was performed. An Agilent 2100 Bioanalyzer and agarose gel were used to check RNA quality, and a NanoDrop 2000 was used to measure RNA concentration. Only a few counts were recorded for this clonotype. Its antigen remains unidentified. No base-level quality is on record; no much larger clone is a single base apart.

This TCR derives from a female donor with Graves disease. Specimen: peripheral blood mononuclear cells (PBMCs), collected when the disease was refractory, from a patient treated with antithyroid drugs. The sequence links TRBV19 to TRBJ1-2; 7 bases in the junction line up with TRBD1. The CDR3 has the sequence CASSVKGQSFYGYTF. Here is the DNA: TGTGCCAGTAGTGTCAAGGGACAGTCCTTCTATGGCTACACCTTC.